A single sample is the source of the 2 T cell receptor beta chains below, sequenced in a study of OX40 agonist ivuxolimab in advanced cancers. Assay: immunoSEQ multiplex PCR; the TCRdb copy retains only in-frame clones and omits some. The profile shows several thousand clones, approximately 70% of them singletons. The sequences come from CD4+ or CD8+ T cells sorted from blood, collected in a trial of the OX40 agonist ivuxolimab. The receptors were sampled from an adult with an advanced solid tumor such as melanoma, head and neck, liver or kidney cancer.

The chain uses TRBV5-1 and TRBJ2-3; possibly TRBD1 or TRBD2 for D (5 bases each). Trimming removed 1 base at V and 6 bases at J, with 15 bases between. The CDR3 extends over 15 amino acids. Per the germline V gene, CDR1 is SGHRS and CDR2 is YFSETQ. The CDR3 nucleotides read TGCGCCAGCAGCTTGACGGGGCCATCGTCTGATACGCAGTATTTT. Its translation: CASSLTGPSSDTQYF.

This clone was seen a handful of times. Here the CDR3 reads CASSLVEGMWSTDTQYF. As DNA, the CDR3 is TGTGCCAGCAGCTTGGTTGAGGGGATGTGGAGCACAGATACGCAGTATTTT. The J gene is TRBJ2-3, the V gene TRBV7-9; D is possibly TRBD1 or TRBD2 (5 bases each). Germline values: CDR1 SEHNR, CDR2 FQNEAQ (reference sequence). The CDR3 runs to 17 residues. V was cut by 3 bases and J by 0 bases, with 16 bases left in between.